This T cell receptor beta chain derives from a study of shared clonotypes between healthy human individuals. In the study overall: Every donor yielded three CD4 naive, three CD4 memory, two CD8 naive and one CD8 memory plate.

Measured with immunoSEQ multiplex PCR; TCRdb has only the in-frame clones, and not every one. The sample shows about 600,000 clones, almost 97% of them seen only once. CD4+ cell separation produced CD45RA+ naive and CD45RA-negative memory subsets. In the case of this clone: What it recognizes is unknown.

Study outcomes and limitations: Non-shared clonotypes displayed generation probabilities falling below those of clonotypes present in all four donors. Rarefaction gave evidence that sorted-subset sequencing remained incomplete despite large depth.

J was trimmed by 1 base and V by 4 bases; bases with no gene match: 9. CDR3 length: 16 amino acids. Germline CDR1 and CDR2: MNHNS and SASEGT. The specimen was naive CD4+ T cells sorted from blood. Subset reported: CD45RA+ positively selected. The clonotype comes from a woman aged 25-40 years in good health. The chain has TRBV6-1 and TRBJ1-1; 7 bases match TRBD1. CDR3 residues: CASSVAGRGRNTEAFF. The CDR3 nucleotides read TGTGCCAGCAGTGTTGCGGGCAGGGGGAGGAACACTGAAGCTTTCTTT.